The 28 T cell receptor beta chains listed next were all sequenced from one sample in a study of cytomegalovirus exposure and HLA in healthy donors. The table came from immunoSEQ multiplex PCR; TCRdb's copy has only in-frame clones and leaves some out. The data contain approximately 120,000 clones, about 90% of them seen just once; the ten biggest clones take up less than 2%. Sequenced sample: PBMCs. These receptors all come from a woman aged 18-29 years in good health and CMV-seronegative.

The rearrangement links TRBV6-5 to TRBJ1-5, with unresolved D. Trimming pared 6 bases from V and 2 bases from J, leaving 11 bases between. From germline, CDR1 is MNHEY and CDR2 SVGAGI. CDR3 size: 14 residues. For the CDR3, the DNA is TGTGCCAGCAGGGAGTATACGGGCAATCAGCCCCAGCATTTT. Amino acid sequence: CASREYTGNQPQHF.

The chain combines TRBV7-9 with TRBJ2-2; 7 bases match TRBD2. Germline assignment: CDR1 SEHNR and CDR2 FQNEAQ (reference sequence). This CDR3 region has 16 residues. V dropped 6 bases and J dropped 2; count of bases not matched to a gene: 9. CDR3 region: CASSFGLVLNTGELFF. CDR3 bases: TGTGCCAGCAGTTTCGGACTAGTCCTCAACACCGGGGAGCTGTTTTTT. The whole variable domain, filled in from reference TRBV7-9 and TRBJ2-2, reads DTGVSQNPRHKITKRGQNVTFRCDPISEHNRLYWYRQTLGQGPEFLTYFQNEAQLEKSRLLSDRFSAERPKGSFSTLEIQRTEQGDSAMYLCASSFGLVLNTGELFFGEGSRLTVL.

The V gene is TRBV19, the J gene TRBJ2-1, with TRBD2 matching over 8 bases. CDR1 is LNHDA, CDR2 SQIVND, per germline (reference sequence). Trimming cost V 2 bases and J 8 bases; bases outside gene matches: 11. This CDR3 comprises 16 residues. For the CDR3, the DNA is TGTGCCAGTAGTATATCAGCGGGAGTGATAGGCGATGAGCAGTTCTTC. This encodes CASSISAGVIGDEQFF.

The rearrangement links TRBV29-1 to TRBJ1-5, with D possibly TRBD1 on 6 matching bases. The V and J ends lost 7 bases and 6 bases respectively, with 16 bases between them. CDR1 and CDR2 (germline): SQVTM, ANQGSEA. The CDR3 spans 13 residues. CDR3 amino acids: CSASTGTSQPQHF. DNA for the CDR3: TGCAGCGCTTCAACAGGGACCAGTCAGCCCCAGCATTTT.

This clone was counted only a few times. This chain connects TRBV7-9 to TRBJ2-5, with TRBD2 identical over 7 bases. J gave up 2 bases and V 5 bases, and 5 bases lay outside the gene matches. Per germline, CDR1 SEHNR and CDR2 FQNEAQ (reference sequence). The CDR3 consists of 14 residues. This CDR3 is CASSAQAGQETQYF. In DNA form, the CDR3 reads TGTGCCAGCAGCGCCCAAGCGGGGCAAGAGACCCAGTACTTC. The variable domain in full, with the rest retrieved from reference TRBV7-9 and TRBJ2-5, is DTGVSQNPRHKITKRGQNVTFRCDPISEHNRLYWYRQTLGQGPEFLTYFQNEAQLEKSRLLSDRFSAERPKGSFSTLEIQRTEQGDSAMYLCASSAQAGQETQYFGPGTRLLVL.

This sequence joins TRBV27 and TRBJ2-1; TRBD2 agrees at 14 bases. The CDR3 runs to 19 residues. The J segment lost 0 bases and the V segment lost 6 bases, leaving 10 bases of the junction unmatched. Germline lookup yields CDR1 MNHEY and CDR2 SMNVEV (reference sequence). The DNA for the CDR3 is TGTGCCAGCAGCTCGGGACTAGCGGGAGTTTCCGGCTCCTACAATGAGCAGTTCTTC. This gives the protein CASSSGLAGVSGSYNEQFF.

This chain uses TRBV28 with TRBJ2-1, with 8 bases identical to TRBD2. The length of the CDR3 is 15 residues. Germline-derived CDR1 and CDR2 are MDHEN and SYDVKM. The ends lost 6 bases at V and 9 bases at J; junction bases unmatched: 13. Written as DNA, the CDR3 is TGTGCCAGCAGCAAAGCGGGAGTGGTTCGGGGTGAGCAGTTCTTC. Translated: CASSKAGVVRGEQFF.

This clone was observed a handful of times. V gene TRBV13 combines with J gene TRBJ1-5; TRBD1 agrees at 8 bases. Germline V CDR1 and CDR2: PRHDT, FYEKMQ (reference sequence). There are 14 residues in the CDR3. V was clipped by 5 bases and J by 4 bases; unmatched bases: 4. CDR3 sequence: CASSRTGWNQPQHF. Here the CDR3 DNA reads TGTGCCAGCAGCCGGACAGGGTGGAATCAGCCCCAGCATTTT.

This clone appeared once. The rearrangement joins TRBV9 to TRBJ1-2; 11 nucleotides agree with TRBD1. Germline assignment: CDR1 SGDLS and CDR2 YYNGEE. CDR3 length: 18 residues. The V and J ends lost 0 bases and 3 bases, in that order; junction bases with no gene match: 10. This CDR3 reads CASSVGRLAGQGDYGYTF. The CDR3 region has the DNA TGTGCCAGCAGCGTAGGAAGATTAGCGGGACAGGGGGACTATGGCTACACCTTC.

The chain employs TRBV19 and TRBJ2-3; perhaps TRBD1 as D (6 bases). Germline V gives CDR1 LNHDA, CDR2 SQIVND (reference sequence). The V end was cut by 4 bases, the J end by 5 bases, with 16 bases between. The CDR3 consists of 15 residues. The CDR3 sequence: CASSTGTTFQDTQYF. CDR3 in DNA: TGTGCCAGTAGTACCGGGACAACCTTTCAAGATACGCAGTATTTT.

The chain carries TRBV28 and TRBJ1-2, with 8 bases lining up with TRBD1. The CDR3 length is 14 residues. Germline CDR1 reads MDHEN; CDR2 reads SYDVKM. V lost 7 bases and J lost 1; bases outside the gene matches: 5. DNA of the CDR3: TGTGCCAGCACCCGGACAGGGTATAACTATGGCTACACCTTC. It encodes CASTRTGYNYGYTF.

CDR3 region: CASRLTSGRFYEQYF. The CDR3 DNA reads as TGTGCCAGCAGGTTGACTAGCGGGAGGTTCTACGAGCAGTACTTC. The chain links TRBV11-1 to TRBJ2-7; 13 bases are a match to TRBD2. Per the germline V gene, CDR1 is SGHAT and CDR2 is FQDESV (reference sequence). V was clipped by 6 bases and J by 3 bases; unmatched bases: 5. There are 15 residues in the CDR3.

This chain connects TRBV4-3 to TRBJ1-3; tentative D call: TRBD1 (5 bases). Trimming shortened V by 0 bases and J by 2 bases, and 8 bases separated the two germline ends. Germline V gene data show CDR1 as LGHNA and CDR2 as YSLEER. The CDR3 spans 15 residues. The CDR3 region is CASSQDRGTGNTIYF. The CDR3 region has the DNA TGCGCCAGCAGCCAAGATAGGGGTACTGGAAACACCATATATTTT.

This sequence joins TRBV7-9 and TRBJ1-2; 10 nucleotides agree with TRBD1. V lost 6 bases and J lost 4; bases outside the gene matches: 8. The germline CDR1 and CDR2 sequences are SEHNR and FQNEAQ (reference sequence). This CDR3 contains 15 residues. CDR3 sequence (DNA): TGTGCCAGCAGGACCGACAGGGGGCTAATCTATGGCTACACCTTC. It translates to CASRTDRGLIYGYTF.

The CDR3 loop is CASSLAPSINEQFF. The CDR3, as DNA: TGTGCCAGCAGCTTAGCGCCTAGCATCAATGAGCAGTTCTTC. This sequence joins TRBV7-9 and TRBJ2-1, with a weak D call TRBD2 (5 bases). The V gene lost 0 bases and the J gene lost 6 bases, with 9 bases spanning the gap. Germline values: CDR1 SEHNR, CDR2 FQNEAQ (reference sequence). The CDR3 has 14 residues.

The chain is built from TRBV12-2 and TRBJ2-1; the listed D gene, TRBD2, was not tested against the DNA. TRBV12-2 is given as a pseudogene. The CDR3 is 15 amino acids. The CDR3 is CASRFSLADYNEQFF. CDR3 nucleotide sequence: TGTGCAAGTCGCTTTTCACTAGCGGACTACAATGAGCAGTTCTTC.

The CDR3 region has the DNA TGTGCCAGCAGTCGGAGCACAGATACGCAGTATTTT. Protein product: CASSRSTDTQYF. The V call is TRBV7-8, the J call TRBJ2-3, with unresolved D. Germline CDR1 is SGHVS and CDR2 is FQNEAQ. This CDR3 has 12 residues. The V gene lost 6 bases and the J gene lost 0 bases, with 4 bases spanning the gap. Filled out from reference TRBV7-8 and TRBJ2-3, the complete variable domain reads GAGVSQSPRYKVAKRGQDVALRCDPISGHVSLFWYQQALGQGPEFLTYFQNEAQLDKSGLPSDRFFAERPEGSVSTLKIQRTQQEDSAVYLCASSRSTDTQYFGPGTRLTVL.

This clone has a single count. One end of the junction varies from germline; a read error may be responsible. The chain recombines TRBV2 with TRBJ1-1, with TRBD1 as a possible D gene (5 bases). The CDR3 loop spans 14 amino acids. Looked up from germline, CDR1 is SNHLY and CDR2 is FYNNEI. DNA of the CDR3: TGTGCCAGCAGGGAAGGGGTATCAGGCACTGAAGCTTTCTTT. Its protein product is CASREGVSGTEAFF.

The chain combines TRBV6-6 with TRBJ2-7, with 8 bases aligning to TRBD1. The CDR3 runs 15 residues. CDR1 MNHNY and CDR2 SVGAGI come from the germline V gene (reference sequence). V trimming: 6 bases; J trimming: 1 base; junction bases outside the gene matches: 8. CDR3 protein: CASRDRGFRSYEQYF. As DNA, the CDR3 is TGTGCCAGCAGAGACAGGGGATTCAGGTCCTACGAGCAGTACTTC.

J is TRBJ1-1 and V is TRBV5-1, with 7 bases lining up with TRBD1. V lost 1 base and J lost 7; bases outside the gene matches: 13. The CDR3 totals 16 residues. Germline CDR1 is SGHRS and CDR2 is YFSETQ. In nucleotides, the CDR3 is TGCGCCAGCAGCTTGTGGCCAGGGGGAAGGGAGATTGAAGCTTTCTTT. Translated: CASSLWPGGREIEAFF.

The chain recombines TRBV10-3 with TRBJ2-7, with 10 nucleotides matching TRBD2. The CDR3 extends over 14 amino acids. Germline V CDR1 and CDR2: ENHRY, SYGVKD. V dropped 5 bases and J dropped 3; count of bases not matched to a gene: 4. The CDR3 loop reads CAISRTSGRYEQYF. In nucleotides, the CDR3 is TGTGCCATCAGTCGGACTAGCGGCCGCTACGAGCAGTACTTC.

The CDR3 sequence is CASSLRGQAQYF. CDR3 DNA: TGTGCCAGCAGCTTAAGAGGACAGGCGCAGTATTTT. The chain links TRBV7-9 to TRBJ2-3; TRBD1 aligns across 7 bases. The CDR3 contains 12 residues. Trimming took 2 bases from V and 10 from J; bases not matched to a gene: 3. Germline V lookup: CDR1 SEHNR, CDR2 FQNEAQ (reference sequence).

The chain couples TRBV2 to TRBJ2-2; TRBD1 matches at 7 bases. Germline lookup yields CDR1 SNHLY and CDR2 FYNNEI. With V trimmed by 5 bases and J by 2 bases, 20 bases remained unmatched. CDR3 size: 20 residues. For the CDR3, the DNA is TGTGCCAGCAGTTCCCCGGGACAGCGAAAACTGAACTTCAACACCGGGGAGCTGTTTTTT. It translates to CASSSPGQRKLNFNTGELFF.

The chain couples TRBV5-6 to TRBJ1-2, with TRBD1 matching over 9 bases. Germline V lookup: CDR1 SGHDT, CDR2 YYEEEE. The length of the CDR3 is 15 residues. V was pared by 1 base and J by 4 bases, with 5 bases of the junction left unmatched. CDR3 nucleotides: TGTGCCAGCAGCTTGTACGGGACAGGGAGCTATGGCTACACCTTC. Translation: CASSLYGTGSYGYTF. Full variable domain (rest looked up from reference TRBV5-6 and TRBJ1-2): DAGVTQSPTHLIKTRGQQVTLRCSPKSGHDTVSWYQQALGQGPQFIFQYYEEEERQRGNFPDRFSGHQFPNYSSELNVNALLLGDSALYLCASSLYGTGSYGYTFGSGTRLTVV.

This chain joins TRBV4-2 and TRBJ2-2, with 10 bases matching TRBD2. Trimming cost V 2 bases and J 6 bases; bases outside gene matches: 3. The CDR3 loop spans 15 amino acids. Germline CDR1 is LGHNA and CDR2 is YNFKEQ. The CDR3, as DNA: TGTGCCAGCAGCCAACTAGCGGGAGAGTCCGGGGAGCTGTTTTTT. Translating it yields CASSQLAGESGELFF.

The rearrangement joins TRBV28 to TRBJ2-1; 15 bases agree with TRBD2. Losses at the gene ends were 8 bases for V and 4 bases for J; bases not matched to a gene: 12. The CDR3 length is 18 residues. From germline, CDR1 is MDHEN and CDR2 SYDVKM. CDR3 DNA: TGTGCCAGCTCCCCACACCTGGGACTAGCGGGAGGTTACAATGAGCAGTTCTTC. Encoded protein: CASSPHLGLAGGYNEQFF.

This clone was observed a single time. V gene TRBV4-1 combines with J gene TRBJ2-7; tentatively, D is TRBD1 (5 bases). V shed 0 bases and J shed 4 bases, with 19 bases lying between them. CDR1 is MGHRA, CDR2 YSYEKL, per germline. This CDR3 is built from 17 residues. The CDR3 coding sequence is TGCGCCAGCAGCCAAGAAGGGGCAACGGGCGTCCAGTACGAGCAGTACTTC. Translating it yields CASSQEGATGVQYEQYF.

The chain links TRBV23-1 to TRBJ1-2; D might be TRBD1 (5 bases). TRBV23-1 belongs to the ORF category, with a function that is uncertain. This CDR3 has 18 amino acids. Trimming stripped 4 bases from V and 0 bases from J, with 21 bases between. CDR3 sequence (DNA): TGCGCCAGCAGTCTCCCGACGGGACTCACGCCTCCTAACTATGGCTACACCTTC. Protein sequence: CASSLPTGLTPPNYGYTF.